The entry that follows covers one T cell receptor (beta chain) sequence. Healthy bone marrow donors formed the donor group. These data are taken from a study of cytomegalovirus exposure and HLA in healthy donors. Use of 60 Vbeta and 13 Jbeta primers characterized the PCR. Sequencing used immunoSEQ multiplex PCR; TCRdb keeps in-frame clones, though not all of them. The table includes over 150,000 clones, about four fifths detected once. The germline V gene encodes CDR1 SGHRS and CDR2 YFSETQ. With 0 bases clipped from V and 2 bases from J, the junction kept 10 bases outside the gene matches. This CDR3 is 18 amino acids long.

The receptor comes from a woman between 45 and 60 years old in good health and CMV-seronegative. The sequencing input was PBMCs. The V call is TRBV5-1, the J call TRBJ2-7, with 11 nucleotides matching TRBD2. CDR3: CASSLALSGLAEPYEQYF. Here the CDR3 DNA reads TGCGCCAGCAGCTTGGCCCTCTCGGGACTAGCGGAACCCTACGAGCAGTACTTC.